This T cell receptor (beta chain) was sequenced in a study of CD8+ T cells in alopecia areata. Extracted RNA was reverse transcribed, and the resulting cDNA served as sequencing template. Libraries were prepared by immunoSEQ multiplex PCR; TCRdb keeps only in-frame clonotypes and omits some of them. The sample has roughly 140,000 clones, roughly four fifths seen once. Treatment given: oral pan-JAK inhibitor, 5-10 mg twice daily. The table lists this clone with a count of one. Its target is unknown. Findings and limits, study-wide: The study found tofacitinib significantly decreased scalp clonality and expanded CD8+ clones among the top 100.

The origin of this receptor is a human donor with alopecia areata. The starting material was CD8+ T cells sorted from blood, obtained at week 4, from a patient treated with tofacitinib.

CDR3 protein: CSVESENTGELFF. CDR3 sequence (DNA): TGCAGCGTTGAGTCAGAGAACACCGGGGAGCTGTTTTTT. The chain combines TRBV29-1 with TRBJ2-2; no clear D. The V end lost 3 bases, the J end lost 1 base, and 6 bases lay between the germline ends. Looked up from germline, CDR1 is SQVTM and CDR2 is ANQGSEA. CDR3 length: 13 residues.